This T cell receptor (beta chain) originates from a study of cytomegalovirus exposure and HLA in healthy donors. Comments on this clone: Its antigen is undetermined.

Study-level results: It was likely that a cluster of highly shared sequence variants was a sequencing artifact. Most of the TCR beta V segments (in an earlier analysis) were productive either about 87% or about 30% of the time.

Participants comprised healthy donors of bone marrow. With 5 bases clipped from V and 2 bases from J, the junction kept 8 bases outside the gene matches. Germline values: CDR1 SGHDT, CDR2 YYEEEE. CDR3 size: 16 residues. This PCR relied on a set of 60 Vbeta primers and 13 Jbeta primers. TCRdb's copy holds only in-frame clones and misses some; the assay was immunoSEQ multiplex PCR. The sample includes around 63,000 clones, approximately 79% of them seen just once. The material sequenced was PBMCs. The chain recombines TRBV5-6 with TRBJ2-3; 10 positions match TRBD1. The sequence was collected from a young woman in good health and CMV-seronegative. CDR3 sequence (DNA): TGTGCCAGCAGTCTCGTGGGACAGGGGTTCACAGATACGCAGTATTTT. It codes for CASSLVGQGFTDTQYF.